These 6 T cell receptor beta chains share one sample of origin, sequenced in a study of blood T cell repertoires in COVID-19. Sequenced by immunoSEQ multiplex PCR; TCRdb stores in-frame clones only, minus some. The table records roughly 80,000 clones, over 75% of them present only once. The sequenced sample was peripheral blood. The source of these receptors is a human donor in a cohort sampled during active COVID-19.

V and J are TRBV9 and TRBJ1-2, with D uncertain. V was clipped by 0 bases and J by 3 bases, with 9 bases between them. The length of the CDR3 is 14 residues. Germline CDR1 is SGDLS and CDR2 is YYNGEE. CDR3 bases: TGTGCCAGCAGCGTAGGAGCCCTTGACTATGGCTACACCTTC. Translating gives CASSVGALDYGYTF.

The chain employs TRBV6-2 or TRBV6-3 and TRBJ1-1; D is uncertain. V was pared by 2 bases and J by 1 base, with 8 bases between. This CDR3 is built from 14 residues. The germline CDR1 and CDR2 sequences are MNHEY and SVGEGT. This chain's CDR3 is CASSYLAENTEAFF. In DNA form, the CDR3 reads TGTGCCAGCAGTTACCTTGCAGAGAACACTGAAGCTTTCTTT.

The CDR3 sequence is CASSSRAYEQYF. Written as DNA, the CDR3 is TGTGCCAGCAGCTCCAGGGCCTACGAGCAGTACTTC. The chain couples TRBV2 to TRBJ2-7, with D possibly being TRBD1 (5 bases). CDR3 length: 12 amino acids. CDR1 SNHLY and CDR2 FYNNEI come from the germline V gene. V was clipped by 6 bases and J by 2 bases, with 8 bases between them.

The chain has TRBV5-4 and TRBJ2-1; D call uncertain. The CDR3 consists of 15 residues. Per the germline V gene, CDR1 is SGHNT and CDR2 is YYREEE (reference sequence). Trimming took 2 bases from V and 0 from J, leaving 9 bases between them. The CDR3 DNA is TGTGCCAGCAGCTTTCGCGCGAGCTCCTACAATGAGCAGTTCTTC. Protein product: CASSFRASSYNEQFF.

V gene TRBV5-1 combines with J gene TRBJ2-3, with a weak D call TRBD1 (5 bases). The CDR3 consists of 16 residues. CDR1 and CDR2 from the germline V gene are SGHRS and YFSETQ. Trimming left V 4 bases short and J 2 bases short, with 17 bases between. The CDR3 DNA sequence: TGCGCCAGCAGCCCGACCGAGAAGGGGTCCACAGATACGCAGTATTTT. Its protein product is CASSPTEKGSTDTQYF. Supplemented by reference TRBV5-1 and TRBJ2-3, the full variable domain reads KAGVTQTPRYLIKTRGQQVTLSCSPISGHRSVSWYQQTPGQGLQFLFEYFSETQRNKGNFPGRFSGRQFSNSRSEMNVSTLELGDSALYLCASSPTEKGSTDTQYFGPGTRLTVL.

This clone was seen just once. The chain uses TRBV5-6 and TRBJ2-7; possible D gene TRBD2, 6 bases. V was clipped by 6 bases and J by 1 base, with 14 bases between them. In germline, CDR1 is SGHDT, CDR2 YYEEEE. The CDR3 is 14 residues long. Written as DNA, the CDR3 is TGTGCCAGCACCCCGGGACTGGCATCCTACGAGCAGTACTTC. Protein: CASTPGLASYEQYF.